This TCR beta chain was captured in a study of blood T cell repertoires in COVID-19. At the level of the study: COVID-19 samples, acute and convalescent, were from the United States, Italy and Spain. PBMCs, B-cell-depleted T cells, or T cells provided the cDNA or gDNA that made up the material.

Per the study methods: Reference gene primer amplification gave estimated nucleated cell counts. TCRdb's copy holds only in-frame clones and misses some; the assay was immunoSEQ multiplex PCR. The V and J calls and clone size come from that table; D and trimming were worked out from the DNA. The table records about 72,000 clones, just over 85% of them present only once. Germline loops: CDR1 SGHRS, CDR2 YFSETQ. This CDR3 contains 15 residues. V was shortened by 0 bases and J by 4 bases, with 11 bases between the two germline ends. In this sample, this clone turned up once. This chain uses TRBV5-1 with TRBJ1-5, with D possibly being TRBD1 (6 bases). The receptor comes from a man aged 25-40 years with acute or convalescent COVID-19. The sample was peripheral blood. The CDR3 DNA reads TGCGCCAGCAGCTTGGGGGACACCGTGAATCAGCCCCAGCATTTT. Protein sequence: CASSLGDTVNQPQHF.